This is a list of T cell receptor beta chains from one sample in a study of control samples from healthy donors and cancer patients. The assay was immunoSEQ multiplex PCR, and TCRdb's table has in-frame clones only and misses some. The sample consists of roughly 370,000 clones, 75% to 95% of them appearing once. The sequenced sample consisted of PBMCs. Every receptor here comes from a middle-aged man with head and neck cancer. CDR3s include the opening cysteine and the closing phenylalanine or tryptophan. A D gene is named only where the DNA matches it firmly. Rows give clone size only sometimes, using once, few, many, or a class for an expanded clone.

>TRBV6-5|NA|NA|TRBJ2-3
TGTGCCAGCAGTTCCCCGGGCCTAGGGGCAGATACGCAGTATTTT
CASSSPGLGADTQYF
>TRBV19|NA|NA|TRBJ1-1
TGTGCCAGTAGTATAGGAGAAACAGGGCCTGAAGCTTTCTTT
CASSIGETGPEAFF
>TRBV5-3|NA|NA|TRBJ2-2
TGTGCCAGATCAGCTTGGGGTTGGAGCGGCGTTACGAACACCGGGGAGCTGTTTTTT
CARSAWGWSGVTNTGELFF
>TRBV30|NA|TRBD2|TRBJ2-7
TGTGCCTGGAGATGGGGGGGAGGCGAGCAGTACTTC
CAWRWGGGEQYF
>TRBV5-6|NA|TRBD1|TRBJ1-3
TGTGCCAGCAGCTGGGGACAGTCATCTGGAAACACCATATATTTT
CASSWGQSSGNTIYF
>TRBV5-4|NA|TRBD1|TRBJ2-7
TGTGCCAGCAGCCCCGGACAGGGTTTCTACGAGCAGTACTTC
CASSPGQGFYEQYF
>TRBV7-9|few|NA|TRBJ1-1
TGTGCCAGCAGCCCTGGACAGCTGAACACTGAAGCTTTCTTT
CASSPGQLNTEAFF
>TRBV3-1/TRBV3-2|NA|NA|TRBJ1-1
TGTGCCAGCAGCGTAACCAGAGGGGGAACTGAAGCTTTCTTT
CASSVTRGGTEAFF
>TRBV19|NA|NA|TRBJ1-4
TGTGCCAGTATGCGCCGGACTACTGCAACTAATGAAAAACTGTTTTTT
CASMRRTTATNEKLFF
>TRBV4-3|NA|NA|TRBJ2-2
TGCGCCAGCAGCCAAGCCAGGGGGGAGCTGTTTTTT
CASSQARGELFF
>TRBV7-8|NA|TRBD1|TRBJ1-6
TGTGCCAGCAGCTTCGACAGGGGTTCACCCCTCCACTTT
CASSFDRGSPLHF
>TRBV28|NA|NA|TRBJ2-5
TGTGCCAGCAGCCTCTTTGGACAGCTCCAAGAGACCCAGTACTTC
CASSLFGQLQETQYF
>TRBV30|NA|NA|TRBJ1-1
TGTGCCTGGACCGCAGAAAGGGAGGCTTTCTTT
CAWTAEREAFF
>TRBV11-2|NA|NA|TRBJ2-5
TGTGCCAGCGAGGGAAACCAAGAGACCCAGTACTTC
CASEGNQETQYF
>TRBV24-1|NA|TRBD2|TRBJ2-2
TGTGCCACCAGTATGGGAGGGCCTGACACCGGGGAGCTGTTTTTT
CATSMGGPDTGELFF
>TRBV5-1|NA|TRBD2|TRBJ2-2
TGCGCCAGCAGCTTAGCAACTAGCGGGAGGTCCGGGGAGCTGTTTTTT
CASSLATSGRSGELFF
>TRBV9|NA|NA|TRBJ1-1
TGTGCCAGCAGCGTAGGAGACAGGCCGTCTGAAGCTTTCTTT
CASSVGDRPSEAFF
>TRBV7-9|NA|NA|TRBJ1-2
TGTGCCAGCAGCTCCCCGGGGGTAAGGGGCTACACCTTC
CASSSPGVRGYTF
>TRBV30|NA|NA|TRBJ1-5
TGTGCCTGGGGAGGTAATGCCGGGCTTAGCAATCAGCCCCAGCATTTT
CAWGGNAGLSNQPQHF
>TRBV5-1|NA|NA|TRBJ1-1
TGCGCCAGCAGCTTACAGGGTCCCATGAACACTGAAGCTTTCTTT
CASSLQGPMNTEAFF
>TRBV7-6|few|NA|TRBJ1-2
TGTGCCAGCAGCCCCTGGGGGGAGGCGACGTATGGCTACACCTTC
CASSPWGEATYGYTF
>TRBV30|NA|TRBD2|TRBJ2-7
TGTGCCTGGAGCGGGCGGGGGTTATTGAACGAGCAGTACTTC
CAWSGRGLLNEQYF
>TRBV15|NA|NA|TRBJ1-4
TGTGCCACCAGCACTCGGGGGGAGGGTTATGAAAAACTGTTTTTT
CATSTRGEGYEKLFF
>TRBV21-1|NA|NA|TRBJ1-5
TGTGCCAGCAGCAGCTACGAACTCGTAATACAGCCCCAGCATTTT
CASSSYELVIQPQHF
>TRBV6-1|NA|NA|TRBJ2-7
TGTGCCAGCAGTGACGGCAGACGCTACGAGCAGTACTTC
CASSDGRRYEQYF
>TRBV2|once|TRBD1|TRBJ1-1
TGTGCCAGCAGTGGGGGGGCTGGACAGGGGATTGTAGCTTTCTTT
CASSGGAGQGIVAFF
>TRBV2|NA|TRBD2|TRBJ2-1
TGTGCCAGCGGACTAGCGGGAGGGTCTTCGGAGCAGTTCTTC
CASGLAGGSSEQFF
>TRBV19|NA|NA|TRBJ2-7
TGTGCCAGTACCCCCACTGGAGCAGGGTCCCCCTACGAGCAGTACTTC
CASTPTGAGSPYEQYF
>TRBV7-8|NA|NA|TRBJ1-6
TGTGCCAGCAGCTTACAGGGAGATAATTCACCCCTCCACTTT
CASSLQGDNSPLHF
>TRBV27|few|NA|TRBJ1-1
TGTGCCAGCAGTTTACAGACAAACACTGAAGCTTTCTTT
CASSLQTNTEAFF
>TRBV7-9|NA|NA|TRBJ2-7
TGTGCCAGCAGCTTAATTAGCGAGGGGTCGTACGAGCAGTACTTC
CASSLISEGSYEQYF
>TRBV6-4|NA|TRBD2|TRBJ2-3
TGTGCCAGCAGTGCTGATAGCGGGGGGCAGGATACGCAGTATTTT
CASSADSGGQDTQYF
>TRBV7-9|NA|TRBD1|TRBJ1-3
TGTGCCAGCAGCGCAGGGGGCTCAAGCTCTGGAAACACCATATATTTT
CASSAGGSSSGNTIYF
>TRBV29-1|NA|TRBD1|TRBJ2-2
TGCAGCGCTGCCGGGACAGGGGGTGGCGGGGAGCTGTTTTTT
CSAAGTGGGGELFF
>TRBV11-2|NA|NA|TRBJ2-2
TGTGCCAGCAGCCCGGGGTACACCGGGGAGCTGTTTTTT
CASSPGYTGELFF
>TRBV5-1|NA|NA|TRBJ2-3
TGCGCCAGCAGCGGTGAGGGGGGCAGGACAGCCACAGATACGCAGTATTTT
CASSGEGGRTATDTQYF
>TRBV24-1|NA|TRBD1|TRBJ2-1
TGTGCCACCAGTTCACCGGGACAGGGGTACAATGAGCAGTTCTTC
CATSSPGQGYNEQFF
>TRBV7-8|NA|NA|TRBJ2-7
TGTGCCAGCAGCTTAGGGCCGGGAGCCTCCTACGAGCAGTACTTC
CASSLGPGASYEQYF
>TRBV5-4|NA|TRBD1|TRBJ1-4
TGTGCCAGCAGCCCAAAGGGACAGTCTAATGAAAAACTGTTTTTT
CASSPKGQSNEKLFF
>TRBV28|NA|NA|TRBJ1-5
TGTGCCAGCAGTTCCCCCGCCGCCGCGCAGCCCCAGCATTTT
CASSSPAAAQPQHF
>TRBV5-1|once|TRBD2|TRBJ2-7
TGCGCCAGCAAAGCGGGAGGGCCCTACGAGCAGTACTTC
CASKAGGPYEQYF
>TRBV19|NA|NA|TRBJ1-2
TGTGCCAGTAGTCTAGGGGAGTTGTTGGAAGGCTACACCTTC
CASSLGELLEGYTF
>TRBV4-1|NA|TRBD1|TRBJ1-4
TGCGCCAGCAGCCAATACAGGGGGCGGAATGAAAAACTGTTTTTT
CASSQYRGRNEKLFF
>TRBV27|once|NA|TRBJ1-1
TGTGCCAGCAGGGGGGGGCTGGCTGAAGCTTTCTTT
CASRGGLAEAFF
>TRBV2|NA|NA|TRBJ2-6
TGTGCCAGAATGGGACACCCCTCTGGGGCCAACGTCCTGACTTTC
CARMGHPSGANVLTF
>TRBV7-8|NA|NA|TRBJ1-6
TGTGCCAGCAGCCCCGGGGGACTTTCACCCCTCCACTTT
CASSPGGLSPLHF
>TRBV13|NA|NA|TRBJ1-3
TGTGCCAGCAGCTTAGCGGGAAACACCATATATTTT
CASSLAGNTIYF
>TRBV28|NA|NA|TRBJ1-4
TGTGCCAGCAGTTTTTCACAGGGTAATGAAAAACTGTTTTTT
CASSFSQGNEKLFF
>TRBV28|NA|TRBD1|TRBJ1-2
TGTGCCAGCAGTTTAGGCGGGACAGACCTCTATGGCTACACCTTC
CASSLGGTDLYGYTF
>TRBV5-4|NA|NA|TRBJ2-5
TGTGCCAGCAGCTTGGGGGGGTCCCGGGAGACCCAGTACTTC
CASSLGGSRETQYF
>TRBV11-2|NA|NA|TRBJ1-2
TGTGCCAGCAGCTTAGTCCAGGACGGCTATGGCTACACCTTC
CASSLVQDGYGYTF
>TRBV2|NA|NA|TRBJ2-1
TGTGCCAGCAGTACAGCCTACAATGAGCAGTTCTTC
CASSTAYNEQFF
>TRBV5-5|few|NA|TRBJ1-1
TGTGCCAGCAGCTTGGCCGGGCCGACAGCCCCTGAAGCTTTCTTT
CASSLAGPTAPEAFF
>TRBV20-1|NA|NA|TRBJ1-4
TGCAGTGCTAGTAACCCGATAGGTAATGAAAAACTGTTTTTT
CSASNPIGNEKLFF
>TRBV19|NA|TRBD1|TRBJ1-5
TGTGCCAGTAGTATAGTAGGGACAGTTAGCAATCAGCCCCAGCATTTT
CASSIVGTVSNQPQHF
>TRBV18|NA|NA|TRBJ2-7
TGTGCCAGCTCACCATGGGCAGGGGTTTACGAGCAGTACTTC
CASSPWAGVYEQYF
>TRBV28|NA|TRBD1|TRBJ2-4
TGTGCCAGCAGGGGACAGGCCACACAAGCCAAAAACATTCAGTACTTC
CASRGQATQAKNIQYF
>TRBV5-1|NA|NA|TRBJ2-3
TGCGCCAGCAGCTTGGGTGGTGGGAAGACCGGAGATACGCAGTATTTT
CASSLGGGKTGDTQYF
>TRBV18|NA|NA|TRBJ2-1
TGTGCCAGCTCACCACCGAACAGGAATCGCAATGAGCAGTTCTTC
CASSPPNRNRNEQFF